Below are 24 T cell receptor beta chains sequenced from a single sample in a study of early T cells in non-severe SARS-CoV-2 infection. MiXCR, run by TCRdb on the 5' RACE reads, gives a single entry per CDR3 protein. The sample holds about 35,000 distinct CDR3 sequences; 4.1% are singletons and the top ten take 5.9%. The sample was whole blood. These TCRs come from an adult who was a healthcare worker with PCR-confirmed SARS-CoV-2 infection or an uninfected control (not recorded which).

In its sample, this clonotype was seen many times. CDR3 nucleotide sequence: TGTGCCAGCAGGACGCGGGAAAATTCACCCCTCCACTTT. This translates into CASRTRENSPLHF. The chain uses TRBV28 and TRBJ1-6; D gene ambiguous. Germline CDR1 MDHEN, CDR2 SYDVKM. V lost 6 bases and J 7 bases, leaving 10 bases between the germline ends. The CDR3 extends over 13 amino acids.

This clonotype was observed at least ten times. The chain combines TRBV20-1 with TRBJ2-1, with D possibly matching TRBD1 (5 bases). Germline V CDR1 and CDR2: DFQATT, SNEGSKA (reference sequence). V lost 4 bases to trimming and J lost 0 bases, with 10 bases between them. There are 14 residues in the CDR3. Written as DNA, the CDR3 is TGCAGTGCTAAAGGGGTTTCCTCCTACAATGAGCAGTTCTTC. It encodes CSAKGVSSYNEQFF.

This clonotype was seen repeatedly, ten times or more. This chain joins TRBV4-3 and TRBJ2-7, with D tentatively TRBD2 (6 bases). V was shortened by 1 base and J by 0 bases, with 10 bases between the two germline ends. Germline V gives CDR1 LGHNA, CDR2 YSLEER. The CDR3 length is 15 residues. CDR3 sequence reads: CASSQGVGSSYEQYF. The CDR3 nucleotides read TGCGCCAGCAGCCAAGGAGTCGGGAGCTCCTACGAGCAGTACTTC.

This clonotype was found a few times. This sequence joins TRBV5-1 and TRBJ2-7; unclear D gene. V was trimmed by 0 bases and J by 7 bases, leaving 11 bases between them. Germline V gene lookup returns CDR1 SGHRS and CDR2 YFSETQ. The CDR3 has 13 amino acids. CDR3 nucleotides: TGCGCCAGCAGCTTGGAAATCGGCTTGGAGCAGTACTTC. This encodes CASSLEIGLEQYF. Filled out from reference TRBV5-1 and TRBJ2-7, the complete variable domain reads KAGVTQTPRYLIKTRGQQVTLSCSPISGHRSVSWYQQTPGQGLQFLFEYFSETQRNKGNFPGRFSGRQFSNSRSEMNVSTLELGDSALYLCASSLEIGLEQYFGPGTRLTVT.

This clonotype has a count of ten or more. The CDR3 here is CASSYGTWSSGPDTQYF. The CDR3, as DNA: TGTGCCAGCAGCTACGGAACTTGGTCGAGCGGCCCAGATACGCAGTATTTT. This chain connects TRBV7-3 to TRBJ2-3; D is perhaps TRBD2 (5 bases). Trimming left V 4 bases short and J 4 bases short, with 21 bases between. The germline V gene encodes CDR1 SGHTA and CDR2 FQGTGA. CDR3 size: 17 residues.

This clonotype was detected many times. The CDR3 is CASSRGGMETQYF. The CDR3 nucleotides are TGTGCCAGCAGCCGAGGGGGCATGGAGACCCAGTACTTC. The V and J genes are TRBV7-2 and TRBJ2-5, with 7 bases fitting TRBD1. The CDR3 has 13 amino acids. From germline, CDR1 is SGHTA and CDR2 FQGNSA. Germline trimming cut 5 bases from V and 5 bases from J; bases unmatched to any gene: 5.

This clonotype was observed at least ten times. A junction end diverges from the germline sequence, so it may reflect a read error. The V and J genes are TRBV20-1 and TRBJ1-5; D is ambiguous. This CDR3 has 15 amino acids. CDR1 and CDR2 from the germline V gene are DFQATT and SNEGSKA (reference sequence). CDR3 DNA: TGCAGTGCTAGAGATGGCGCAGACCACAATCGGCCCCAGCATTTT. This encodes CSARDGADHNRPQHF.

This clonotype was picked up many times. The CDR3 region has the DNA TGTGCCAGCAGCCTACGGACTAGCGGGGGATTCGATACGCAGTATTTT. Encoded protein: CASSLRTSGGFDTQYF. The chain combines TRBV7-8 with TRBJ2-3; 13 bases line up with TRBD2. Germline V gene data show CDR1 as SGHVS and CDR2 as FQNEAQ. V shed 5 bases and J 6 bases; nucleotides not matched to a gene: 8. The length of the CDR3 is 16 residues.

This clonotype was recorded at least ten times. The V call is TRBV7-3, the J call TRBJ2-2; perhaps D is TRBD1 or TRBD2 (5 bases each). The germline V and J ends were trimmed by 2 bases and 1 base, with 8 bases remaining between them. The length of the CDR3 is 15 residues. CDR1 is SGHTA, CDR2 FQGTGA, per germline. The CDR3 loop is CASSLRGVNTGELFF. CDR3 bases: TGTGCCAGCAGCTTACGAGGGGTGAACACCGGGGAGCTGTTTTTT.

This clonotype was observed at least ten times. The chain couples TRBV5-1 to TRBJ2-7; maybe TRBD2 (6 bases). Germline V gene data show CDR1 as SGHRS and CDR2 as YFSETQ. There are 17 residues in the CDR3. V dropped 3 bases and J dropped 3 bases, with 22 bases sitting between them. This CDR3 reads CASSSAWVAGSNYEQYF. As DNA, the CDR3 is TGCGCCAGCAGCTCAGCTTGGGTGGCGGGGTCCAACTACGAGCAGTACTTC.

The table lists this clonotype with a few counts. The chain combines TRBV24-1 with TRBJ2-3; 8 bases fit TRBD1. This CDR3 comprises 17 residues. V was pared by 4 bases and J by 3 bases, with 11 bases of the junction left unmatched. Germline V lookup: CDR1 KGHDR, CDR2 SFDVKD. CDR3 in amino acids: CATSDPIPGQATDTQYF. As DNA, the CDR3 is TGTGCCACCAGTGACCCCATTCCGGGACAGGCTACAGATACGCAGTATTTT.

This clonotype has a count of ten or more. This sequence joins TRBV10-3 and TRBJ2-3; 13 nucleotides agree with TRBD2. This CDR3 has 16 residues. The junction had 7 bases not matched to a gene; V was cut back by 6 bases and J by 4 bases. In germline, CDR1 is ENHRY, CDR2 SYGVKD. CDR3 bases: TGTGCCATCAGCCAAGGACTAGCGGGGGTGGCAGATACGCAGTATTTT. Translated: CAISQGLAGVADTQYF.

This clonotype showed up just a few times. This chain joins TRBV29-1 and TRBJ2-1; 7 bases fit TRBD2. CDR3 length: 13 amino acids. V lost 6 bases, J lost 2 bases, and 4 bases stayed unmatched. Germline CDR1 SQVTM, CDR2 ANQGSEA. CDR3 amino acids: CSVAGRAYNEQFF. The CDR3 nucleotides read TGCAGCGTAGCGGGACGGGCCTACAATGAGCAGTTCTTC.

Many counts were recorded for this clonotype. The J gene is TRBJ2-2, the V gene TRBV6-2 or TRBV6-3, with D maybe TRBD2 (6 bases). CDR3 length: 16 residues. Germline V gene data show CDR1 as MNHEY and CDR2 as SVGEGT. The V gene lost 7 bases and the J gene lost 5 bases, with 20 bases spanning the gap. CDR3 sequence (DNA): TGTGCCAGCAACCAAGGGCGGAGGGCCAGAACCGGGGAGCTGTTTTTT. It encodes CASNQGRRARTGELFF.

The V gene is TRBV2, the J gene TRBJ2-2, with D possibly TRBD1 on 6 matching bases. The ends were cut back, 2 bases at V and 3 bases at J, with 10 bases in the middle. Per the germline V gene, CDR1 is SNHLY and CDR2 is FYNNEI. The CDR3 is made up of 15 amino acids. The CDR3: CASSEWPGDTGELFF. The CDR3 coding sequence is TGTGCCAGCAGTGAATGGCCAGGGGACACCGGGGAGCTGTTTTTT.

Many counts were recorded for this clonotype. V and J are TRBV12-3 or TRBV12-4 and TRBJ2-5, with TRBD1 as a possible D gene (6 bases). The CDR3 is made up of 16 amino acids. The V end lost 3 bases, the J end lost 4 bases, and 18 bases lay between the germline ends. CDR3 loop: CASSLLGGPSRETQYF. CDR3 sequence (DNA): TGTGCCAGCAGTTTGCTTGGGGGCCCGTCAAGAGAGACCCAGTACTTC.

The chain has TRBV3-1 and TRBJ2-1; no reliable D call. This CDR3 is 12 amino acids long. Germline assignment: CDR1 LGHDT and CDR2 YNNKEL (reference sequence). V was shortened by 4 bases and J by 9 bases, with 10 bases between the two germline ends. This CDR3 reads CASSPTPGEQFF. The CDR3 DNA reads TGTGCCAGCAGCCCCACCCCCGGTGAGCAGTTCTTC.

This clonotype was detected many times. The gene calls are TRBV7-3 and TRBJ2-3, with TRBD2 matching 10 bases. V lost 4 bases and J lost 4; bases outside the gene matches: 2. CDR1 is SGHTA, CDR2 FQGTGA, per germline. This CDR3 has 14 residues. The chain's CDR3 is CASSSAGGPDTQYF. The CDR3 nucleotides are TGTGCCAGCAGCTCAGCGGGAGGGCCAGATACGCAGTATTTT.

This clonotype was seen ten or more times. The chain recombines TRBV12-2 with TRBJ1-2; the table's D call TRBD1 went unverified against the DNA. TRBV12-2 is a pseudogene locus. CDR3 length: 17 residues. CDR3 DNA sequence: TGTGCAAGTCGCTTACTCTGGACAGGCAACTCTAACTATGGCTACACCTTC. It is translated as CASRLLWTGNSNYGYTF.

There are many counts of this clonotype. V usage is TRBV6-2 or TRBV6-3 and J usage is TRBJ2-1; 7 bases fit TRBD2. Germline V lookup: CDR1 MNHEY, CDR2 SVGEGT. This CDR3 contains 15 residues. After removal of 5 bases from V and 7 bases from J, the junction contained 11 bases not matched to a gene. CDR3 bases: TGTGCCAGCAGTCTCACCCGGGACTATCATAATGAGCAGTTCTTC. This translates into CASSLTRDYHNEQFF.

This clonotype was seen once. V is TRBV27 and J is TRBJ1-1; the D gene is possibly TRBD1 (5 bases). Trimming removed 3 bases at V and 3 bases at J, with 11 bases between. The germline V gene encodes CDR1 MNHEY and CDR2 SMNVEV (reference sequence). The CDR3 extends over 14 amino acids. The CDR3 reads CASSFRALHTEAFF. DNA of the CDR3: TGTGCCAGCAGTTTCAGGGCCCTGCACACTGAAGCTTTCTTT.

This clonotype was seen repeatedly, ten times or more. This chain uses TRBV28 with TRBJ1-4, with D tentatively TRBD1 (5 bases). CDR1 MDHEN and CDR2 SYDVKM come from the germline V gene. Trimming took off 6 bases at V and 6 bases at J, with 8 bases between the two ends. There are 12 residues in the CDR3. This chain's CDR3 is CASRRGDEKLFF. DNA of the CDR3: TGTGCCAGCAGGCGAGGGGATGAAAAACTGTTTTTT.

This clonotype was detected ten times or more. The V call is TRBV25-1, the J call TRBJ2-5; tentatively, D is TRBD1 or TRBD2 (6 bases each). CDR1 is MGHDK, CDR2 SYGVNS, per germline. V lost 10 bases and J lost 2, with 17 bases in between. This CDR3 has 14 amino acids. The CDR3, as DNA: TGTGCCACCCAGGTGGGGGGCGGACAAGAGACCCAGTACTTC. Translating it yields CATQVGGGQETQYF.

This clonotype was counted ten times or more. J is TRBJ1-5 and V is TRBV19; 7 positions match TRBD1. V was clipped by 9 bases and J by 0 bases; unmatched bases: 5. This CDR3 has 14 amino acids. Germline CDR1 LNHDA, CDR2 SQIVND (reference sequence). DNA of the CDR3: TGTGCCAGCCAAACAGGGGATAGCAATCAGCCCCAGCATTTT. Translated, it gives CASQTGDSNQPQHF.